The rows below give T cell receptor beta chains drawn from one sample of a study of T and B cells in COVID-19 patients. TCRdb re-called the multiplex PCR reads through MiXCR, storing one row per CDR3 protein. The sample records more than 9,500 distinct CDR3 sequences, approximately 31% being singletons. Sequencing was carried out using blood. Receptor source: a human donor who had recovered from COVID-19. Each CDR3 is given with its conserved first and last residue. D genes are given only for firm matches. Size values are once, few and many counts, or a class for expanded clones, and some rows have none.

J gene | clone size | CDR3 length | D gene | V gene | CDR3 protein | CDR3 DNA
TRBJ2-3 | . | 15 | . | TRBV5-4 | CASSRGDLRTDTQYF | TGTGCCAGCAGCCGCGGGGACCTCAGGACAGATACGCAGTATTTT
TRBJ2-1 | medium-sized | 13 | . | TRBV19 | CASLGTFRHEQFF | TGTGCCAGCCTAGGGACATTTCGGCATGAGCAGTTCTTC
TRBJ2-1 | many | 11 | . | TRBV6-5 | CASSPGAEQFF | TGTGCCAGCAGCCCGGGTGCTGAGCAGTTCTTC
TRBJ2-1 | few | 15 | TRBD2 | TRBV19 | CASSIPSGSYNEQFF | TGTGCCAGTAGTATCCCTAGCGGCTCCTACAATGAGCAGTTCTTC
TRBJ2-1 | medium-sized | 15 | TRBD2 | TRBV11-3 | CASSLEASGYNEQFF | TGTGCCAGCAGCTTAGAGGCTAGCGGATACAATGAGCAGTTCTTC
TRBJ1-1 | few | 15 | TRBD1 | TRBV6-5 | CASSAGGSMNTEAFF | TGTGCCAGCAGTGCAGGGGGGTCCATGAACACTGAAGCTTTCTTT
TRBJ1-1 | medium-sized | 14 | TRBD1 | TRBV11-3 | CASSLDRGNTEAFF | TGTGCCAGCAGCTTGGACAGGGGGAACACTGAAGCTTTCTTT
TRBJ2-3 | medium-sized | 11 | . | TRBV29-1 | CSGSNTDTQYF | TGCAGCGGATCCAACACAGATACGCAGTATTTT
TRBJ1-1 | . | 14 | TRBD1 | TRBV7-2 | CASSQGGSVPEAFF | TGTGCCAGCAGCCAGGGGGGATCCGTACCTGAAGCTTTCTTT
TRBJ2-3 | medium-sized | 13 | . | TRBV19 | CASSSRSGDTQYF | TGTGCCAGTAGTAGCCGATCAGGGGATACGCAGTATTTT
TRBJ2-1 | . | 16 | TRBD2 | TRBV7-9 | CASSPMTSGTHNEQFF | TGTGCCAGCAGCCCGATGACTAGCGGGACCCACAATGAGCAGTTCTTC
TRBJ1-4 | . | 12 | . | TRBV12-3/TRBV12-4 | CASSSQGPKLFF | TGTGCCAGCAGCTCCCAGGGTCCAAAACTGTTTTTT
TRBJ1-5 | . | 16 | TRBD1 | TRBV19 | CARSPGTGLSNQPQHF | TGTGCCAGATCACCCGGGACAGGGCTCAGCAATCAGCCCCAGCATTTT
TRBJ2-3 | medium-sized | 14 | TRBD2 | TRBV12-3/TRBV12-4 | CASSPSGRTDTQYF | TGTGCCAGCAGTCCAAGCGGGAGAACAGATACGCAGTATTTT
TRBJ2-7 | medium-sized | 14 | . | TRBV27 | CASSSQLLRDEQYF | TGTGCCAGCAGTTCCCAGTTGCTACGGGACGAGCAGTACTTC
TRBJ2-5 | few | 14 | . | TRBV7-6 | CASSLTGLGETQYF | TGTGCCAGCAGCTTAACGGGTTTGGGAGAGACCCAGTACTTC
TRBJ2-3 | . | 17 | TRBD2 | TRBV5-6 | CASSLGGLAGGTDTQYF | TGTGCCAGCAGCTTGGGGGGACTAGCGGGGGGCACAGATACGCAGTATTTT
TRBJ2-7 | . | 13 | . | TRBV28 | CASSSGGSGEQYF | TGTGCCAGCAGTTCCGGCGGGTCAGGGGAGCAGTACTTC
TRBJ2-7 | . | 14 | . | TRBV5-4 | CASSSEAPSYEQYF | TGTGCCAGCAGCTCGGAAGCACCCTCCTACGAGCAGTACTTC